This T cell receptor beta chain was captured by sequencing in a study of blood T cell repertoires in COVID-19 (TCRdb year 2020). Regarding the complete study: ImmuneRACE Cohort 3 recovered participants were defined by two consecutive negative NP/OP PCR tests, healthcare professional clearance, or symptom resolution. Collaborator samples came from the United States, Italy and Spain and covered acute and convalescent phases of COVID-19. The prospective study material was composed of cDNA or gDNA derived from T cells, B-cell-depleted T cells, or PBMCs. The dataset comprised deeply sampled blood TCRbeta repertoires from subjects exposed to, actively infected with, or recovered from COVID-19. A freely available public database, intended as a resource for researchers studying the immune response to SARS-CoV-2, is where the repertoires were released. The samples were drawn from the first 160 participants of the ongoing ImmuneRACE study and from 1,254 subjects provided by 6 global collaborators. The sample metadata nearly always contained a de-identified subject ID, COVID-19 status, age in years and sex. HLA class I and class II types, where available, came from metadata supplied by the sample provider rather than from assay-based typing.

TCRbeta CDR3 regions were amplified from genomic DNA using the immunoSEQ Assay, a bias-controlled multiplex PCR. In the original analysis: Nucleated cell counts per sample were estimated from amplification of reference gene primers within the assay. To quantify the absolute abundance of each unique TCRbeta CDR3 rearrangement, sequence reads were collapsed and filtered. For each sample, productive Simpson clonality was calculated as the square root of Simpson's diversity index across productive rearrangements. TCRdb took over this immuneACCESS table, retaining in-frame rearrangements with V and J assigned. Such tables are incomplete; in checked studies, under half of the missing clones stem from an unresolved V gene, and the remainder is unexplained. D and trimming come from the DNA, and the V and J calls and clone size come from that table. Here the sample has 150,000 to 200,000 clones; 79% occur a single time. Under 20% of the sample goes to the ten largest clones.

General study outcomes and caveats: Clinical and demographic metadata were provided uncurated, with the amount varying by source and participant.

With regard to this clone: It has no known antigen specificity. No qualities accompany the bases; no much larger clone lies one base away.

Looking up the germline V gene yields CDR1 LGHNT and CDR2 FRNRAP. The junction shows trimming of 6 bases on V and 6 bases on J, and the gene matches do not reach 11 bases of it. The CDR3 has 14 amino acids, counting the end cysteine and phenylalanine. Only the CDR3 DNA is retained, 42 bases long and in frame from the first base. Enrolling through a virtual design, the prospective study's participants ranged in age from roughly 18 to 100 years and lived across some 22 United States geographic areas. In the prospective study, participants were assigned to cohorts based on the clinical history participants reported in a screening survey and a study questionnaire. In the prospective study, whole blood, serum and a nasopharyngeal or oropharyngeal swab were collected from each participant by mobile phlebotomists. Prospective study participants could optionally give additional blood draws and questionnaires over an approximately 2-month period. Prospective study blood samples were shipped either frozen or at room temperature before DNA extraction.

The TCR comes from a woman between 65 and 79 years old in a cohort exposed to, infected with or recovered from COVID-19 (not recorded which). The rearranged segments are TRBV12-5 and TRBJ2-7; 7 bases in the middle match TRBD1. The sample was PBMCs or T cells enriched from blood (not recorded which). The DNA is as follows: TGTGCTAGTGGCCCAGGGACAGCGGTCGGCGAGCAGTACTTC. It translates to CASGPGTAVGEQYF.